These T cell receptor beta chains were read from a single sample in a study of T cell responses to AZD1222 COVID-19 vaccine. The repertoire was sequenced with immunoSEQ multiplex PCR; TCRdb's copy has only in-frame clones and lacks some. This table holds roughly 81,000 clones, around 90% found once. This specimen consisted of peripheral blood, obtained on day 0 of AZD1222 vaccination. These TCRs come from an adult in good health. The CDR3 runs from the conserved cysteine through the conserved F or W. Fields, in order: J gene, clone size, D gene, V gene, CDR3 DNA, CDR3 protein. D genes are given only for firm matches. Part of the rows lack a size; the others show once, few, many or a class for expanded clones.

TRBJ2-7 NA NA TRBV9 TGTGCCAGCAGCCCCGGGACTTCTTACGAGCAGTACTTC CASSPGTSYEQYF
TRBJ2-3 NA NA TRBV28 TGTGCCAGCAGTTCCGCCGGTGGAGGGCAAGATACGCAGTATTTT CASSSAGGGQDTQYF
TRBJ2-5 NA TRBD2 TRBV5-1 TGCGCCAGCAGCTTGGTCGGGAGGTACCAAGAGACCCAGTACTTC CASSLVGRYQETQYF
TRBJ1-5 once NA TRBV6-5 TGTGCCAGCAGTTGGGGTTATAGCAATCAGCCCCAGCATTTT CASSWGYSNQPQHF
TRBJ2-2 few NA TRBV5-1 TGCGCCAGCAGCCACACAATTAGCGGCGCGAACACCGGGGAGCTGTTTTTT CASSHTISGANTGELFF
TRBJ1-1 once NA TRBV7-3 TGTGCCAGCAGCCCAATGGGGGGCACTGAAGCTTTCTTT CASSPMGGTEAFF
TRBJ2-7 NA NA TRBV18 TGTGCCAGCTCACCACCGGCTAGCAAGAGCTCCTACGAGCAGTACTTC CASSPPASKSSYEQYF
TRBJ1-5 NA NA TRBV7-9 TGTGCCAGCAGCTTAATGGACACGGGGCAGCCCCAGCATTTT CASSLMDTGQPQHF
TRBJ2-3 NA TRBD2 TRBV3-1/TRBV3-2 TGTGCTAGCAGCCAACTAGCGGGAGGGCAGGTAGATACGCAGTATTTT CASSQLAGGQVDTQYF
TRBJ1-1 once NA TRBV18 TGTGCCAGCTCACCTGGGGCGATGGCTCTCGCTGAAGCTTTCTTT CASSPGAMALAEAFF
TRBJ2-6 NA NA TRBV5-5 TGTGCCAGCAGCGCGGACGGCTCTGGGGCCAACGTCCTGACTTTC CASSADGSGANVLTF
TRBJ2-1 NA TRBD2 TRBV25-1 TGTGCCAGCAGTGAATTAAGGACTAGCGGGTACAATGAGCAGTTCTTC CASSELRTSGYNEQFF
TRBJ2-5 NA NA TRBV19 TGTGCCAGTCGGGGCCAGGGGAAAGAGACCCAGTACTTC CASRGQGKETQYF
TRBJ2-7 NA NA TRBV6-2/TRBV6-3 TGTGCCAGCAGTTACAGGGAGGTGGGGGAGCAGTACTTC CASSYREVGEQYF
TRBJ2-3 NA NA TRBV7-2 TGTGCCAGCAGCTTAGACCTGGCCACAGATACGCAGTATTTT CASSLDLATDTQYF
TRBJ2-1 NA TRBD2 TRBV3-1/TRBV3-2 TGTGCCAGCAGCGCCCTAGCGGGAGGGCCGTCTGAGCAGTTCTTC CASSALAGGPSEQFF
TRBJ1-1 NA NA TRBV7-6 TGTGCCAGCAGCTTAGCGCAGGGCACTGAAGCTTTCTTT CASSLAQGTEAFF
TRBJ1-5 NA NA TRBV2 TGTGCCAGCAGCCTCTCGGGAAAGAGCAATCAGCCCCAGCATTTT CASSLSGKSNQPQHF
TRBJ2-7 NA TRBD2 TRBV6-5 TGTGCCAGCAGTTACTCGCTAGCGGGGCACTACGAGCAGTACTTC CASSYSLAGHYEQYF
TRBJ1-5 NA NA TRBV7-4 TGTGCCAGCAGCTTAGCGTCGCAGGGAGGCAATCAGCCCCAGCATTTT CASSLASQGGNQPQHF
TRBJ1-5 NA NA TRBV7-2 TGTGCCAGCAGCCCCAGACGGGGGGCAGCTCAGCCCCAGCATTTT CASSPRRGAAQPQHF
TRBJ1-1 NA NA TRBV6-5 TGTGCCAGCCAACAACTGATGGGCTCGGGCACTGAAGCTTTCTTT CASQQLMGSGTEAFF
TRBJ2-3 NA NA TRBV10-3 TGTGCCAGTGGGACGACAGATACGCAGTATTTT CASGTTDTQYF
TRBJ1-2 NA NA TRBV7-8 TGTGCCAGCAGCTTAGGGGGACATTCGTACTATGGCTACACCTTC CASSLGGHSYYGYTF
TRBJ1-2 NA TRBD1 TRBV5-4 TGTGCCAGCAGCTTGGGACAGGGGTCGGGTGGCTACACCTTC CASSLGQGSGGYTF
TRBJ2-2 NA NA TRBV5-1 TGCGCCAGCACCCGACAAGCTAACACCGGGGAGCTGTTTTTT CASTRQANTGELFF
TRBJ1-6 many TRBD1 TRBV7-9 TGTGCCAGCAGCCTTAGACAGGGCGAAAATTCACCCCTCCACTTT CASSLRQGENSPLHF
TRBJ1-6 NA NA TRBV14 TGTGCCAGCAGCCAAGCTAGGGGCGACCTTTCACCCCTCCACTTT CASSQARGDLSPLHF
TRBJ2-7 NA TRBD2 TRBV9 TGTGCCAGCAGCGTCTCCCCGGGGGGGGTCTACGAGCAGTACTTC CASSVSPGGVYEQYF
TRBJ2-5 NA NA TRBV27 TGTGCCAGCAGCAGGGAGCTCAAACAGACCCAGTACTTC CASSRELKQTQYF
TRBJ2-4 NA NA TRBV19 TGTGCCAGTAGTCTCCGGGACTGGAAAAACATTCAGTACTTC CASSLRDWKNIQYF
TRBJ2-2 few NA TRBV5-1 TGCGCCAGCAGCTTAACGGGAGCATCCCACACCGGGGAGCTGTTTTTT CASSLTGASHTGELFF
TRBJ1-6 NA TRBD1 TRBV15 TGTGCCACCAGCAGAGACTATCGCGGACAGGCCGGAAGGAATTCACCCCTCCACTTT CATSRDYRGQAGRNSPLHF
TRBJ1-1 NA NA TRBV11-2 TGTGCCAGCAGCTTAGATGTGTTCAGGGGAGCTGAAGCTTTCTTT CASSLDVFRGAEAFF
TRBJ1-2 NA TRBD1 TRBV14 TGTGCCAGCAGCCAGGGACAGGGGAGGAAAGGCTACACCTTC CASSQGQGRKGYTF
TRBJ2-7 NA TRBD1 TRBV28 TGTGCCAGCAGCCGGGACAGGGTAGCCTACGAGCAGTACTTC CASSRDRVAYEQYF
TRBJ1-5 NA TRBD1 TRBV28 TGTGCCAGCACACAGGGGGGGGGTCCAAATCAGCCCCAGCATTTT CASTQGGGPNQPQHF
TRBJ2-5 NA NA TRBV28 TGTGCCAGCAGTTTGCAGGGTATGGAGGGCGAGACCCAGTACTTC CASSLQGMEGETQYF
TRBJ1-2 NA NA TRBV25-1 TGTGCCAGCAGTGAACGATCGGGGAGTGGCTACACCTTC CASSERSGSGYTF
TRBJ1-1 NA NA TRBV5-1 TGCGCCAGCAGCTTGGCGTACGAGGGGAGCCGGGGGACTGAAGCTTTCTTT CASSLAYEGSRGTEAFF
TRBJ2-5 once TRBD2 TRBV6-2/TRBV6-3 TGTGCCAGCAGTTCGATTAGCGGGAGCCGCCAAGAGACCCAGTACTTC CASSSISGSRQETQYF
TRBJ1-1 few NA TRBV6-5 TGTGCCAGCAGCCTATCGGTGAACACTGAAGCTTTCTTT CASSLSVNTEAFF
TRBJ2-1 NA TRBD2 TRBV7-3 TGTGCCAGCAGCACAAAGGCGGGAGGGCCGGGCAATGAGCAGTTCTTC CASSTKAGGPGNEQFF
TRBJ2-7 NA NA TRBV3-1/TRBV3-2 TGTGCCAGCAGCCAGACAAGTATCTACGAGCAGTACTTC CASSQTSIYEQYF
TRBJ2-2 few NA TRBV7-2 TGTGCCAGCAGCTTTAGTCCGGAAACCGGGGAGCTGTTTTTT CASSFSPETGELFF
TRBJ2-7 NA NA TRBV30 TGTGCCTGGATGGGGCAGACGGTCTCCTACGAGCAGTACTTC CAWMGQTVSYEQYF
TRBJ2-7 NA TRBD2 TRBV14 TGTGCCAGCAGCCTTGATAGCGGGAGATCCTACGAGCAGTACTTC CASSLDSGRSYEQYF
TRBJ1-1 NA NA TRBV30 TGTGCCTGGAGTGTAGAGGGCACCGACACTGAAGCTTTCTTT CAWSVEGTDTEAFF
TRBJ2-3 NA NA TRBV2 TGTGCCAGCTCCCCGGATGGGGGGCTCAGCACAGATACGCAGTATTTT CASSPDGGLSTDTQYF
TRBJ2-7 many NA TRBV6-5 TGTGCCAGCAGAGCCGGGACCGCCAGCTCCTACGAGCAGTACTTC CASRAGTASSYEQYF
TRBJ1-3 NA NA TRBV12-3/TRBV12-4 TGTGCCAGCAGTTTATCCGGTGGAAACACCATATATTTT CASSLSGGNTIYF
TRBJ2-1 NA TRBD2 TRBV6-5 TGTGCCAGCAGTTACGGGGAGCGGGACCCCTACAATGAGCAGTTCTTC CASSYGERDPYNEQFF
TRBJ1-2 NA NA TRBV3-1/TRBV3-2 TGTGCCAGCAGCCAGGGGCCGCGCGGCTACACCTTC CASSQGPRGYTF
TRBJ2-7 NA TRBD2 TRBV29-1 TGCAGCGTTGAAGGAACGGACGGCGGGAGGGGCCTGCAGTACTTC CSVEGTDGGRGLQYF
TRBJ1-5 NA NA TRBV15 TGTGCCACCAGGCGGAGGGAAAACAATCAGCCCCAGCATTTT CATRRRENNQPQHF